The present entry profiles one TCR beta chain with its context. Its antigen is currently not known. No clone much larger than this one lies a single base away; base qualities are absent. These data originate in a study of T-cell reconstitution after alpha-beta-depleted transplantation in children (dated by TCRdb to 2016 to 2018). Looking at the study overall: T-cell immune reconstitution after TCRalphabeta/CD19-depleted allogeneic hematopoietic cell transplantation in children was quantitatively tracked in the study by means of TCR repertoire profiling.

Interpreted using the paper, the treatment or condition label stands for: allogeneic hematopoietic cell transplantation with graft depleted of TCRalphabeta T cells and CD19 B cells. The transplant recipients were children given TCRalphabeta/CD19-depleted allogeneic hematopoietic cell grafts. To prepare the library, PCR was applied. These reads were obtained on an Illumina HiSeq 2500. TCR libraries were prepared with molecular barcoding, using unique molecular identifiers to normalize TCRbeta repertoire quantification. The public reads were run again by TCRdb, first through fastp at Q25 and then through MiXCR, and only productive beta chains were kept. Here each entry gathers all rows of one CDR3 protein and keeps the most common genes and DNA. For this sample the table gives about 240,000 distinct CDR3 sequences, of which about 25% were detected only once. Together, the top ten hold roughly 2.6% of the sample.

Broad study findings and their caveats: The high TCRbeta diversity at day 60 in some patients was ascribed to recipient T cells and intrathymic progenitors that had survived conditioning. Over subsequent months, a decline in hyperexpanded clone frequencies was noted, and after one year, T-cell counts and TCRbeta diversity were mostly ascribed to newly produced T cells. The apparently early recovery of alphabetaT-cell counts about two months after transplant reportedly depended on only several hundred rapidly expanded clones that came from non-depleted graft cells.

The starting material was PBMCs, obtained before TCRalphabeta/CD19-depleted stem cell transplant. The receptor comes from a girl under 10 years old with Fanconi anemia, due to receive a stem cell transplant.

The sequenced DNA: TGCAGTGCTAGTCTCCAGAAGAACACAGATACGCAGTATTTT. This yields the protein CSASLQKNTDTQYF. Rearrangement joined TRBV20-1 to TRBJ2-3; the D gene is unclear. CDR1 and CDR2, looked up from the germline V gene (reference sequence), are DFQATT and SNEGSKA. Spanning cysteine to phenylalanine, the CDR3 consists of 14 amino acids. CDR3 DNA only is kept here, 42 bases in frame from base 1. V loses 3 bases, J loses 2 bases, and the germline ends lie 12 bases apart.